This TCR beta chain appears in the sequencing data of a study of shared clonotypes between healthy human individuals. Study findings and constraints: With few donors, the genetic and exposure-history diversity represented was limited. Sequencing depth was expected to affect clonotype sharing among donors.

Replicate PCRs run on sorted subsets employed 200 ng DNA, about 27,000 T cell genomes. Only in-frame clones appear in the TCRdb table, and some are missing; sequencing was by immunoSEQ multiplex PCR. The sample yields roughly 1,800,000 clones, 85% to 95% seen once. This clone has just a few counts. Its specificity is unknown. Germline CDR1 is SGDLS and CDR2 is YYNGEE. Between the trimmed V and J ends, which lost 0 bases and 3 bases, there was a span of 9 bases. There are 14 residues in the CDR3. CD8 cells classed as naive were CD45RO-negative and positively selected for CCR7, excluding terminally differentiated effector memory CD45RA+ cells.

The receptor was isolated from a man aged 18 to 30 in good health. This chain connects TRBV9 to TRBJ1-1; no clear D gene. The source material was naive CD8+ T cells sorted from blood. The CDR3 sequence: CASSVDIGDTEAFF. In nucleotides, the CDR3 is TGTGCCAGCAGCGTAGATATCGGGGACACTGAAGCTTTCTTT.